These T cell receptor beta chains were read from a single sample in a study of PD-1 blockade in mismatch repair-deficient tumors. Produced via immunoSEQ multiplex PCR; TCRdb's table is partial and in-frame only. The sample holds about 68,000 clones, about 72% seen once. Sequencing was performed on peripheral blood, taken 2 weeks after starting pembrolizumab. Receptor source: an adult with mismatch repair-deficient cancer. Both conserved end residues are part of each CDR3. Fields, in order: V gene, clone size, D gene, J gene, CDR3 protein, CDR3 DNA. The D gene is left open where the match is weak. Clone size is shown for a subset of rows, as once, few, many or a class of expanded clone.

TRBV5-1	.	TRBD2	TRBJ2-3	CASSLVLAAETQYF	TGCGCCAGCAGCTTGGTACTAGCGGCGGAGACGCAGTATTTT
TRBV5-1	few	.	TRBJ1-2	CASLPSPGTYYGYTF	TGCGCCAGCCTACCCTCCCCGGGGACCTACTATGGCTACACCTTC
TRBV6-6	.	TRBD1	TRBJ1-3	CASSYIRDRVGNTIYF	TGTGCCAGCAGTTATATCCGGGACAGGGTTGGAAACACCATATATTTT
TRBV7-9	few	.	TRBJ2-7	CASSFEPYEQYF	TGTGCCAGCAGCTTCGAGCCCTACGAGCAGTACTTC
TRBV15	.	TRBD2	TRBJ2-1	CATSRLAGDHNEQFF	TGTGCCACCAGCAGACTAGCGGGAGATCACAATGAGCAGTTCTTC
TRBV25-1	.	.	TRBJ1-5	CASSAGEVQPQHF	TGTGCCAGCAGTGCGGGGGAGGTTCAGCCCCAGCATTTT
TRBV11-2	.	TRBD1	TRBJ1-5	CASSLSGTGDQPQHF	TGTGCCAGCAGCTTAAGTGGGACAGGGGATCAGCCCCAGCATTTT
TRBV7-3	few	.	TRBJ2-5	CASRRRMPKRPRTQYF	TGTGCCAGCAGGCGTAGGATGCCAAAACGGCCACGGACCCAGTACTTC
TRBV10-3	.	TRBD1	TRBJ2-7	CATQIGQGEGYEQYF	TGTGCCACTCAGATCGGACAGGGAGAAGGATACGAGCAGTACTTC
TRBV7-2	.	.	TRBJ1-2	CASSLEGLYGYTF	TGTGCCAGCAGCTTAGAGGGCCTCTATGGCTACACCTTC
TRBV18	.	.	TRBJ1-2	CASSPDGGAVSYGYTF	TGTGCCAGCTCACCGGACGGGGGGGCAGTGAGCTATGGCTACACCTTC
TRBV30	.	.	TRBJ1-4	CAWRGDEKLFF	TGTGCCTGGAGGGGGGATGAAAAACTGTTTTTT
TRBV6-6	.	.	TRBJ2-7	CASSSPGQGSYEQYF	TGTGCCAGCAGTTCTCCCGGGCAGGGAAGCTACGAGCAGTACTTC
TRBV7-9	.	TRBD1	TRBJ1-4	CASSVEGQGTSSEKLFF	TGTGCCAGCAGCGTAGAAGGACAGGGGACCTCTAGCGAAAAACTGTTTTTT
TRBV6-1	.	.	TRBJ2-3	CASAWRGESDTQYF	TGTGCCAGCGCCTGGCGCGGGGAGTCAGATACGCAGTATTTT
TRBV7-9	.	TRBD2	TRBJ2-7	CASSLGTSGVYEQYF	TGTGCCAGCAGCCTCGGGACTAGCGGAGTCTACGAGCAGTACTTC
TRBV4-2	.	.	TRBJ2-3	CASSQGGDSSPTDTQYF	TGTGCCAGCAGCCAAGGGGGGGACTCCAGCCCGACAGATACGCAGTATTTT
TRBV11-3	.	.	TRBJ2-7	CASSLGGGEQYF	TGTGCCAGCAGCTTAGGTGGCGGGGAGCAGTACTTC
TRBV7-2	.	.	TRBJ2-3	CASTTAASTDTQYF	TGTGCCAGCACTACCGCAGCTAGCACAGATACGCAGTATTTT
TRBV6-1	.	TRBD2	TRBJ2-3	CASSEGLAGFGDTQYF	TGTGCCAGCAGTGAAGGACTAGCGGGGTTCGGAGATACGCAGTATTTT
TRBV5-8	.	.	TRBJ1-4	CASSPGTDYEKLFF	TGTGCCAGCAGCCCGGGGACGGACTATGAAAAACTGTTTTTT
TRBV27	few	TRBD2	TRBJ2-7	CASRQTSLRGGAEQYF	TGTGCCAGCAGACAAACATCTCTCCGGGGGGGGGCCGAGCAGTACTTC
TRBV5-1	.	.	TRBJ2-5	CASSLGGEKQETQYF	TGCGCCAGCAGCTTGGGAGGAGAGAAACAAGAGACCCAGTACTTC
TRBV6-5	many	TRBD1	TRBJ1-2	CASTISGTENYGYTF	TGTGCCAGCACCATATCCGGGACAGAAAACTATGGCTACACCTTC
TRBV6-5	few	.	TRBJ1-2	CASSYRDAGGYGYTF	TGTGCCAGCAGTTACCGGGACGCCGGAGGGTATGGCTACACCTTC
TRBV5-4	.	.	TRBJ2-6	CASSYWLFGLSGANVLTF	TGTGCCAGCAGCTATTGGCTTTTCGGGCTCTCTGGGGCCAACGTCCTGACTTTC
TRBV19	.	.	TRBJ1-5	CASSISGREDQPQHF	TGTGCCAGTAGTATATCGGGCAGGGAAGATCAGCCCCAGCATTTT
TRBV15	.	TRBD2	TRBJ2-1	CATSRGLAGTQFF	TGTGCCACCAGCAGAGGACTAGCGGGAACGCAGTTCTTC
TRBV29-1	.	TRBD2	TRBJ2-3	CSVTGTSGSLDTQYF	TGCAGCGTAACAGGGACTAGCGGGAGCTTAGATACGCAGTATTTT
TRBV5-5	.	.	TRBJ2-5	CASTLQTIQETQYF	TGTGCCAGCACCCTCCAGACAATACAAGAGACCCAGTACTTC
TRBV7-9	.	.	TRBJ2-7	CASSVAGPYEQYF	TGTGCCAGCAGCGTGGCGGGACCCTACGAGCAGTACTTC
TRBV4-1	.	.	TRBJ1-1	CASSQVRLNTEAFF	TGCGCCAGCAGCCAAGTCAGGTTGAACACTGAAGCTTTCTTT
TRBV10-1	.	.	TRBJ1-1	CASSTGAQASTEAFF	TGCGCCAGCAGTACGGGAGCCCAAGCAAGCACTGAAGCTTTCTTT
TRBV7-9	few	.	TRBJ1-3	CASSSLQPPSGNTIYF	TGTGCCAGCAGCTCTCTACAGCCTCCCTCTGGAAACACCATATATTTT
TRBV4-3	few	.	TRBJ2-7	CASSQDQTGDGNEQYF	TGCGCCAGCAGCCAAGATCAGACGGGAGATGGGAACGAGCAGTACTTC
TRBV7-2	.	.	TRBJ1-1	CASSLARGLTEAFF	TGTGCCAGCAGCTTAGCTCGGGGGCTCACTGAAGCTTTCTTT
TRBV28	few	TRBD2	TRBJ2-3	CASRRAGGGENTQYF	TGTGCCAGCAGAAGAGCGGGAGGGGGTGAAAATACGCAGTATTTT
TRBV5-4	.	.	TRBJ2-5	CASSLAFGGLETQYF	TGTGCCAGCAGCTTGGCCTTTGGGGGGTTGGAGACCCAGTACTTC
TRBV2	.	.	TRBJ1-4	CASSVNAATNEKLFF	TGTGCCAGCAGTGTAAACGCCGCAACTAATGAAAAACTGTTTTTT
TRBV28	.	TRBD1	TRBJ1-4	CASRTGFGEKLFF	TGTGCCAGCAGGACAGGGTTCGGAGAAAAACTGTTTTTT
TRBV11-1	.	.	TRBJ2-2	CASSPDNRELFF	TGTGCCAGCAGCCCCGACAACCGGGAGCTGTTTTTT
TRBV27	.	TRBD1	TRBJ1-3	CASSETGAGNTIYF	TGTGCCAGCAGCGAAACAGGGGCTGGAAACACCATATATTTT
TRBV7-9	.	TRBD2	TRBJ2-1	CASSLEPGLGSYNEQFF	TGTGCCAGCAGCTTGGAACCGGGACTAGGATCCTACAATGAGCAGTTCTTC
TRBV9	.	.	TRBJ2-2	CASGGNTGELFF	TGTGCCAGCGGGGGAAACACCGGGGAGCTGTTTTTT
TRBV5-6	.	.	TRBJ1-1	CASSLVGGPEAFF	TGTGCCAGCAGCTTGGTTGGAGGGCCCGAAGCTTTCTTT
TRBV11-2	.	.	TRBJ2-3	CASSLSGDTQYF	TGTGCCAGCAGCTTATCTGGAGATACGCAGTATTTT
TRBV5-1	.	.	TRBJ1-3	CASSLAPQGSGGNTIYF	TGCGCCAGCAGCTTGGCCCCCCAGGGCTCCGGTGGAAACACCATATATTTT